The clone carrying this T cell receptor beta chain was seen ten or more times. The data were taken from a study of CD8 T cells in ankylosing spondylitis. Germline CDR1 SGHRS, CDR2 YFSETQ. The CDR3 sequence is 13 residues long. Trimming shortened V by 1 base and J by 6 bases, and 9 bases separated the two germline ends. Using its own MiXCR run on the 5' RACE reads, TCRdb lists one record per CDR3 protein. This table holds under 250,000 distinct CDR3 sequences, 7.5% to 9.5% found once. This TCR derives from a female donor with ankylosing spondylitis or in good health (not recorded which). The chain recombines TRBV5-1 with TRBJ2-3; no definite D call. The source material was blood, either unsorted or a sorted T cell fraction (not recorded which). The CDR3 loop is CASSLTAGDTQYF. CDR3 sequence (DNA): TGCGCCAGCAGCTTGACGGCCGGCGATACGCAGTATTTT.